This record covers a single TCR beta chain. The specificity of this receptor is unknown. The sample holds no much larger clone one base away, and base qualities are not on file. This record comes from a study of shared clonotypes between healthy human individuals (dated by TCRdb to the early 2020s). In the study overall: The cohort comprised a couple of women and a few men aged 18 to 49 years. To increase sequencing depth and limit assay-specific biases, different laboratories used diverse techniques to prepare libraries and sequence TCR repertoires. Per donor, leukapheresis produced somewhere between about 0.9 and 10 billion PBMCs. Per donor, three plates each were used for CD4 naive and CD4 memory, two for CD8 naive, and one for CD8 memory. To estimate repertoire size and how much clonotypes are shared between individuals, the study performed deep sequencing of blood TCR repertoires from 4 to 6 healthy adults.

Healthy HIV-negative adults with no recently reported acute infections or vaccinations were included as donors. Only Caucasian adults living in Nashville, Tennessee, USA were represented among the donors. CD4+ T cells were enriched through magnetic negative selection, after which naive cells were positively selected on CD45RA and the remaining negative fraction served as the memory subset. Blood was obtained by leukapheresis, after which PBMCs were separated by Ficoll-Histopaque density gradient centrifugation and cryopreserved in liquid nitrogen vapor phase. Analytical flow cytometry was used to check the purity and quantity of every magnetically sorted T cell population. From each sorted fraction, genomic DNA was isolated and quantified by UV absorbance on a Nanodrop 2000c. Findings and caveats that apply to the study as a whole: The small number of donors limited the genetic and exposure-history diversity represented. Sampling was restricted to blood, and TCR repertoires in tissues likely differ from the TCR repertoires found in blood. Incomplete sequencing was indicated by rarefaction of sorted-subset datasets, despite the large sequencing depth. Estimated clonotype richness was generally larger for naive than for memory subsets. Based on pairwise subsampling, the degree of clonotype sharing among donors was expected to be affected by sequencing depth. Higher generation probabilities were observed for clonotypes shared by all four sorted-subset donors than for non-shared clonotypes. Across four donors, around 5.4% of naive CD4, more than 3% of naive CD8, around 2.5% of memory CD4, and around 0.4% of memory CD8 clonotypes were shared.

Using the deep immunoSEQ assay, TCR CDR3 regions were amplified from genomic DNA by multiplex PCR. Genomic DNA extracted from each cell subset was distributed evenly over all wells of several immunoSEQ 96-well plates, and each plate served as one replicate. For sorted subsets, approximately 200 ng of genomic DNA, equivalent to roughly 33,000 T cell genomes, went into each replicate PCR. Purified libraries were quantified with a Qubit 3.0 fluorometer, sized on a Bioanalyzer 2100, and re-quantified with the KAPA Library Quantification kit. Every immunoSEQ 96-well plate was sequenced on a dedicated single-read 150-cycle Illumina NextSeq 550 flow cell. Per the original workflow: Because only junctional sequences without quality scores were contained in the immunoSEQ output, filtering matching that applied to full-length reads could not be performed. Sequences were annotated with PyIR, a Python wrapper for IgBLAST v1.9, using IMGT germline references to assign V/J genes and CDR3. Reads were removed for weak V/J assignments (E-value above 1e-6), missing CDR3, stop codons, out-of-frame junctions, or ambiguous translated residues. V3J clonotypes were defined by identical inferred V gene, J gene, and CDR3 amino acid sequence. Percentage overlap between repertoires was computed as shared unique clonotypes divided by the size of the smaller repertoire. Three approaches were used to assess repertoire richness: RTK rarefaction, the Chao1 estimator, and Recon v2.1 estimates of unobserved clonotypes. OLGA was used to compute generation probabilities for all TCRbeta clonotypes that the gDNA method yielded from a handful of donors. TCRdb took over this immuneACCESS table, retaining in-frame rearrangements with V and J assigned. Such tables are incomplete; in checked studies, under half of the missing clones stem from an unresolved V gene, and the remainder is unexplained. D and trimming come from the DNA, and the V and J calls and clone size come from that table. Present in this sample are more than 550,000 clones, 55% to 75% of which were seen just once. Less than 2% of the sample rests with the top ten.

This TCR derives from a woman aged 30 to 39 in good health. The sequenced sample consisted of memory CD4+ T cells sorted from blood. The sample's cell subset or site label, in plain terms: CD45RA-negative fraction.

For the CDR3, the sequence is CASSLSYGGEKNTEAFF. At the DNA level, the sequence is TGTGCCAGCAGCTTATCTTACGGGGGAGAGAAAAACACTGAAGCTTTCTTT. The chain couples TRBV7-8 to TRBJ1-1; 5 matching bases give a weak D call of TRBD1. V is shortened by 2 bases, J by 2 bases, and the region joining them spans 18 bases. Based on the germline V gene, the CDR1 and CDR2 sequences are SGHVS and FQNEAQ. Taken from cysteine to phenylalanine, the CDR3 has 17 residues. Of all the DNA, just the CDR3 is kept, 51 bases in frame from base 1.